This T cell receptor (beta chain) was sequenced during a study of technical replicates of blood from several donors. V was shortened by 3 bases and J by 5 bases, with 7 bases between the two germline ends. In germline, CDR1 is SNHLY, CDR2 FYNNEI. CDR3 length: 12 amino acids. Here immunoSEQ multiplex PCR was the method, and the copy in TCRdb shows in-frame clones only, minus some. The sample contains about 73,000 clones, roughly 90% of which appear only once. This chain connects TRBV2 to TRBJ1-2, with D unresolved. Sequencing was performed on PBMCs. This sequence originates from a human donor in good health. Some clones in this sample may be carry-over from other donors' samples. As DNA, the CDR3 is TGTGCCAGCAGTGAGATACGGTATGGCTACACCTTC. This gives the protein CASSEIRYGYTF. Full variable domain (rest looked up from reference TRBV2 and TRBJ1-2): EPEVTQTPSHQVTQMGQEVILRCVPISNHLYFYWYRQILGQKVEFLVSFYNNEISEKSEIFDDQFSVERPDGSNFTLKIRSTKLEDSAMYFCASSEIRYGYTFGSGTRLTVV.